This is a list of T cell receptor beta chains from one sample in a study of early T cells in non-severe SARS-CoV-2 infection. Each CDR3 protein is one row after TCRdb ran MiXCR on the 5' RACE reads. The data show more than 55,000 distinct CDR3 sequences, with approximately 6.1% seen just once and roughly 3.5% held by the top ten. Here the sequenced sample was whole blood, taken at baseline. The receptors shown here come from an adult who was a healthcare worker with PCR-confirmed SARS-CoV-2 infection or an uninfected control (not recorded which). CDR3s include the opening cysteine and the closing phenylalanine or tryptophan. The order of the fields is V gene, J gene, clone size, D gene, CDR3 protein, CDR3 DNA. The D gene is left open where the match is weak. Rows give clone size only sometimes, using once, few, many, or a class for an expanded clone.

TRBV19,TRBJ1-6,many,.,CASSIAQHNSPLHF,TGTGCCAGTAGTATAGCCCAGCATAATTCACCCCTCCACTTT
TRBV12-3/TRBV12-4,TRBJ2-2,.,.,CASSKGTGELFF,TGTGCCAGCAGCAAAGGTACCGGGGAGCTGTTTTTT
TRBV5-1,TRBJ1-1,many,TRBD1,CASSALQGAGAFF,TGCGCCAGCAGCGCCCTACAGGGGGCGGGGGCTTTCTTT
TRBV5-4,TRBJ2-7,many,TRBD1,CASSLGQDVYEQYF,TGTGCCAGCAGCTTAGGACAGGATGTCTACGAGCAGTACTTC
TRBV20-1,TRBJ2-1,many,.,CSAKGGPYNEQFF,TGCAGTGCTAAAGGCGGACCCTACAATGAGCAGTTCTTC
TRBV28,TRBJ1-5,many,.,CASSVLGEGRNQPQHF,TGTGCCAGCAGCGTCCTAGGCGAGGGGCGCAATCAGCCCCAGCATTTT
TRBV6-4,TRBJ1-1,few,.,CASSWTASEAFF,TGTGCCAGCAGTTGGACAGCGTCAGAAGCTTTCTTT
TRBV30,TRBJ1-2,many,.,CAWRGTVYGYTF,TGTGCCTGGAGGGGAACAGTGTATGGCTACACCTTC
TRBV20-1,TRBJ1-5,few,.,CSARDWAGTTNQPQHF,TGCAGTGCTAGAGATTGGGCAGGGACCACCAATCAGCCCCAGCATTTT
TRBV20-1,TRBJ2-7,many,.,CSARTHGLSYEQYF,TGCAGTGCTAGAACCCACGGCCTCTCCTACGAGCAGTACTTC
TRBV11-2,TRBJ1-3,.,.,CASSFSAGRTSISSGNTIYF,TGTGCCAGCAGTTTCAGTGCGGGGAGAACCAGTATAAGCTCTGGAAACACCATATATTTT
TRBV11-1,TRBJ2-7,many,.,CASSHRSIEQYF,TGTGCCAGCAGCCATAGGAGTATCGAGCAGTACTTC
TRBV7-2,TRBJ2-7,many,TRBD2,CASSLERESIYEQYF,TGTGCCAGCAGCTTAGAGCGGGAGTCCATCTACGAGCAGTACTTC
TRBV12-5,TRBJ2-3,many,.,CASGLGTALSTDTQYF,TGTGCTAGTGGACTCGGGACTGCCCTTAGCACAGATACGCAGTATTTT
TRBV28,TRBJ2-7,many,.,CASSSSGREQYF,TGTGCCAGCAGTTCCTCCGGGCGCGAGCAGTACTTC
TRBV12-3/TRBV12-4,TRBJ1-6,many,TRBD1,CASSSGTGGVYSPLHF,TGTGCCAGCAGTTCCGGGACAGGGGGCGTGTATTCACCCCTCCACTTT
TRBV2,TRBJ2-3,many,TRBD2,CASSGLAGRDTQYF,TGTGCCAGCAGTGGGTTAGCGGGAAGAGATACGCAGTATTTT
TRBV7-6,TRBJ1-2,few,.,CASSLAGSDYGYTF,TGTGCCAGCAGCTTAGCAGGGTCGGACTATGGCTACACCTTC
TRBV9,TRBJ2-3,many,TRBD2,CASSVGGRADTQYF,TGTGCCAGCAGCGTTGGCGGGAGGGCAGATACGCAGTATTTT
TRBV6-2/TRBV6-3,TRBJ2-5,once,TRBD2,CASSRPGAGQETQYF,TGTGCCAGCAGTCGCCCCGGAGCGGGGCAAGAGACCCAGTACTTC
TRBV20-1,TRBJ1-5,many,.,CSASRGWDNQPQHF,TGCAGTGCCTCCCGGGGATGGGACAATCAGCCCCAGCATTTT
TRBV12-3/TRBV12-4,TRBJ1-5,many,.,CASSPKGEQPQHF,TGTGCCAGCAGTCCGAAGGGGGAACAGCCCCAGCATTTT
TRBV2,TRBJ1-3,many,.,CASSEFRTSSGNTIYF,TGTGCCAGCAGTGAATTCAGAACGAGCTCTGGAAACACCATATATTTT
TRBV28,TRBJ2-7,.,.,CASLSEAPPSYEQYF,TGTGCCAGCCTGAGCGAGGCACCTCCCTCATACGAGCAGTACTTC
TRBV5-6,TRBJ1-1,few,TRBD1,CASSFWTGGKRTEAFF,TGTGCCAGCAGCTTTTGGACAGGGGGTAAGAGGACTGAAGCTTTCTTT
TRBV5-1,TRBJ1-1,.,.,CASSLAGWEATEAFF,TGCGCCAGCAGCTTGGCGGGATGGGAGGCCACTGAAGCTTTCTTT
TRBV14,TRBJ2-1,many,.,CASSQAQESIYNEQFF,TGTGCCAGCAGCCAAGCTCAGGAATCTATTTACAATGAGCAGTTCTTC
TRBV27,TRBJ2-7,few,.,CASSFKGHSYEQYF,TGTGCCAGCAGTTTCAAGGGACATTCCTACGAGCAGTACTTC
TRBV29-1,TRBJ2-1,many,.,CSVAKRESSYNEQFF,TGCAGCGTTGCCAAACGAGAAAGCTCCTACAATGAGCAGTTCTTC
TRBV10-3,TRBJ2-7,few,TRBD2,CASHPGLAGEYSYEQYF,TGTGCCTCTCACCCGGGACTAGCGGGAGAGTACTCCTACGAGCAGTACTTC
TRBV12-3/TRBV12-4,TRBJ1-6,many,.,CASSPHGGNSPLHF,TGTGCCAGCAGTCCGCATGGTGGGAATTCACCCCTCCACTTT
TRBV20-1,TRBJ2-3,many,.,CSARDRGLQYF,TGCAGTGCTAGAGATAGGGGCTTGCAGTATTTT
TRBV20-1,TRBJ1-2,many,.,CSASILGYGYTF,TGCAGTGCTAGTATCTTGGGCTATGGCTACACCTTC
TRBV27,TRBJ2-1,many,TRBD1,CASRRTGGSEQFF,TGTGCCAGCAGGAGGACAGGGGGGAGTGAGCAGTTCTTC
TRBV6-1,TRBJ1-1,many,.,CASRYAEGTEAFF,TGTGCCAGCAGATATGCTGAGGGGACTGAAGCTTTCTTT
TRBV21-1,TRBJ2-7,many,.,CASSNHSGYEQYF,TGTGCCAGCAGCAATCATAGCGGCTACGAGCAGTACTTC
TRBV7-9,TRBJ1-2,.,.,CASRYDSGNYGYTF,TGTGCCAGCAGATACGATTCAGGGAACTATGGCTACACCTTC
TRBV7-6,TRBJ2-7,.,.,CASSEGGYEQYF,TGTGCCAGCAGCGAGGGGGGGTACGAGCAGTACTTC
TRBV9,TRBJ2-7,many,.,CASSVAPAASSYEQYF,TGTGCCAGCAGCGTAGCTCCGGCAGCCTCTTCCTACGAGCAGTACTTC
TRBV15,TRBJ1-5,.,TRBD1,CATSPRTGFSNQPQHF,TGTGCCACCAGCCCTCGGACAGGATTTAGCAATCAGCCCCAGCATTTT
TRBV27,TRBJ1-1,many,.,CASSLIGSLNTEAFF,TGTGCCAGCAGTTTAATTGGCAGCCTGAACACTGAAGCTTTCTTT
TRBV6-1,TRBJ1-1,many,TRBD1,CASSGGTGPGEAFF,TGTGCCAGCAGTGGCGGGACAGGGCCTGGTGAAGCTTTCTTT
TRBV7-8,TRBJ2-3,many,.,CASSQVGSVADTQYF,TGTGCCAGCAGCCAAGTTGGTAGTGTGGCAGATACGCAGTATTTT